This is a list of T cell receptor beta chains from one sample in a study of immune heterogeneity within non-small cell lung tumors. Each CDR3 protein is one row after TCRdb ran MiXCR on the multiplex PCR reads. Found here are about 4,600 distinct CDR3 sequences, 35% to 45% of them singletons; the top ten hold 25% to 35%. Material for sequencing was lung tumor tissue. These receptors were obtained from a woman aged 45-60 years with non-small cell lung cancer. CDR3s include the opening cysteine and the closing phenylalanine or tryptophan. The D gene is left open where the match is weak. Clone size is not always given. Where it is, it says once, few, many or a class for expanded clones.

d_gene	v_gene	j_gene	abundance	CDR3aa	CDR3nt
TRBD2	TRBV10-3	TRBJ2-5	NA	CASQRGSGETQYF	TGTGCCTCCCAGCGGGGATCGGGTGAGACCCAGTACTTC
TRBD2	TRBV12-5	TRBJ2-3	few	CASGPRGGQLSTDTQYF	TGTGCTAGTGGTCCGCGGGGGGGACAATTAAGCACAGATACGCAGTATTTT
NA	TRBV18	TRBJ1-1	medium-sized	CASSPAGTEAFF	TGTGCCAGCTCACCCGCAGGCACTGAAGCTTTCTTT
NA	TRBV14	TRBJ1-1	NA	CASSHYREGEAFF	TGTGCCAGCAGCCACTACAGGGAAGGTGAAGCTTTCTTT
NA	TRBV5-1	TRBJ2-1	NA	CASSPQEQFF	TGCGCCAGCAGCCCTCAAGAGCAGTTCTTC
NA	TRBV20-1	TRBJ2-1	medium-sized	CSARSGLLNEQFF	TGCAGTGCTAGGAGTGGGCTCTTGAATGAGCAGTTCTTC
NA	TRBV5-4	TRBJ1-2	few	CASSPLTETANYGYTF	TGTGCCAGCAGCCCCCTGACAGAAACAGCTAACTATGGCTACACCTTC
TRBD2	TRBV30	TRBJ2-3	medium-sized	CAGAGGVDTQYF	TGTGCCGGAGCGGGGGGCGTCGATACGCAGTATTTT
NA	TRBV5-6	TRBJ1-5	medium-sized	CASSFLRGEAGQPQHF	TGTGCCAGCAGCTTCTTAAGGGGGGAGGCAGGACAGCCCCAGCATTTT
NA	TRBV12-3/TRBV12-4	TRBJ2-7	NA	CASSSEGGFHEQYF	TGTGCCAGCAGCTCAGAGGGGGGTTTCCACGAGCAGTACTTC
NA	TRBV12-3/TRBV12-4	TRBJ1-2	NA	CASSPYPGHTYGCTF	NA
NA	TRBV20-1	TRBJ1-6	medium-sized	CSGREGSSYNSPLHF	TGCAGTGGTAGGGAAGGGAGCTCCTATAATTCACCCCTCCACTTT
NA	TRBV14	TRBJ2-7	medium-sized	CASSPTRGFSYEQYF	TGTGCCAGCAGCCCCACTAGAGGGTTCTCCTACGAGCAGTACTTC
NA	TRBV19	TRBJ1-6	NA	CASSTPRRGYNSPLHF	TGTGCCAGTAGTACGCCGAGGAGGGGGTATAATTCACCCCTCCACTTT
TRBD1	TRBV11-2	TRBJ2-7	once	CASSGRRGRNEQYF	TGTGCCAGCAGCGGACGCAGGGGGCGCAACGAGCAGTACTTC
TRBD2	TRBV3-1	TRBJ2-2	medium-sized	CASSQDRQPGLAGGTGELFF	TGTGCCAGCAGCCAAGATCGGCAACCCGGACTAGCGGGAGGCACCGGGGAGCTGTTTTTT
NA	TRBV7-2	TRBJ2-7	NA	CASSLYEGKTYEQYF	TGTGCCAGCAGCTTATACGAAGGGAAGACCTACGAGCAGTACTTC
TRBD2	TRBV20-1	TRBJ2-1	few	CSIVAGVNERFF	TGCAGTATTGTAGCGGGAGTCAATGAGCGGTTCTTC
NA	TRBV9	TRBJ2-1	NA	CASSVDDEQFF	TGTGCCAGCAGCGTAGACGATGAGCAGTTCTTC
NA	TRBV12-5	TRBJ2-5	few	CASGLFPEETQYF	TGTGCTAGTGGTTTATTTCCGGAGGAGACCCAGTACTTC
TRBD1	TRBV24-1	TRBJ2-7	medium-sized	CATSDPGTGGNEQYF	TGTGCCACCAGTGATCCCGGGACAGGGGGCAACGAGCAGTACTTC
TRBD1	TRBV30	TRBJ1-5	medium-sized	CAWSEALRGTVNQPQHF	TGTGCCTGGAGTGAAGCCTTGAGGGGGACAGTCAATCAGCCCCAGCATTTT